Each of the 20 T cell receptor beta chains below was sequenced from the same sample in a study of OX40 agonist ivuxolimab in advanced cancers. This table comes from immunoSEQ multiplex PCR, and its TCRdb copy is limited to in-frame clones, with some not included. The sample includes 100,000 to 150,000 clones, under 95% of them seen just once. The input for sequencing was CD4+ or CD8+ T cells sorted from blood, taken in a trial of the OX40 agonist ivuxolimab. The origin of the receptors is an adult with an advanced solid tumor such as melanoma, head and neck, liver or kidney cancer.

CDR3 residues: CASSPRGHGEKLFF. The CDR3 DNA follows: TGTGCCAGTAGTCCTCGGGGTCACGGGGAAAAACTGTTTTTT. This chain joins TRBV19 and TRBJ1-4, with D unresolved. V was cut by 5 bases and J by 8 bases, with 15 bases left in between. Germline-derived CDR1 and CDR2 are LNHDA and SQIVND (reference sequence). This CDR3 comprises 14 residues.

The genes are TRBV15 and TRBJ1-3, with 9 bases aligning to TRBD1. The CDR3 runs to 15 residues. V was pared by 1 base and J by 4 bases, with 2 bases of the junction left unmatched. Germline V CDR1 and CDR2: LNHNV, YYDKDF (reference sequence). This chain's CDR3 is CATSRGQGGGNTIYF. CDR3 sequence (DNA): TGTGCCACCAGCAGAGGACAGGGGGGAGGAAACACCATATATTTT.

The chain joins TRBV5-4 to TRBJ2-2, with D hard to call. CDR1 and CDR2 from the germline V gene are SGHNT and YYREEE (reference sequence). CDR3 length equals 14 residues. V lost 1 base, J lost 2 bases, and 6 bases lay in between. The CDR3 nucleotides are TGTGCCAGCAGCTTGCGCGCTAACACCGGGGAGCTGTTTTTT. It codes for CASSLRANTGELFF.

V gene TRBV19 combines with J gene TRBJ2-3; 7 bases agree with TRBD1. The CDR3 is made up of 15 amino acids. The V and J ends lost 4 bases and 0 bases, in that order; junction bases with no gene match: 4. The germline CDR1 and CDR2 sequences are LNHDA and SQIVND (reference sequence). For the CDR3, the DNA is TGTGCCAGTAGTACCGGACAGGCTAGCACAGATACGCAGTATTTT. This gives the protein CASSTGQASTDTQYF.

The CDR3 region is CASLWGGLVGGYTF. CDR3 in DNA: TGTGCCAGCCTCTGGGGGGGCCTCGTTGGGGGCTACACCTTC. The rearrangement links TRBV28 to TRBJ1-2, with D perhaps TRBD1 (6 bases). CDR1 is MDHEN and CDR2 is SYDVKM in the germline V gene. Trimming pared 8 bases from V and 8 bases from J, leaving 21 bases between. There are 14 residues in the CDR3.

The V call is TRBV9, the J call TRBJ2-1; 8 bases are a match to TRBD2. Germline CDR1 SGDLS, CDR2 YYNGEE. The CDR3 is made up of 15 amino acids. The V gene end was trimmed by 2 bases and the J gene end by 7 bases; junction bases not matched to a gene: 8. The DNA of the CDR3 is TGTGCCAGCAGCGTGGTAGCGGGATCAGTAAATGAGCAGTTCTTC. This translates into CASSVVAGSVNEQFF. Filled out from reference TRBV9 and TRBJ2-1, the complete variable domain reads DSGVTQTPKHLITATGQRVTLRCSPRSGDLSVYWYQQSLDQGLQFLIQYYNGEERAKGNILERFSAQQFPDLHSELNLSSLELGDSALYFCASSVVAGSVNEQFFGPGTRLTVL.

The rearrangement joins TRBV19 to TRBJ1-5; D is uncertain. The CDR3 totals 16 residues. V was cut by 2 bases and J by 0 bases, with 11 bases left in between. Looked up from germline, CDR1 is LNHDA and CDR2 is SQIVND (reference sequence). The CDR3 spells CASSIKIGASNQPQHF. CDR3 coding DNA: TGTGCCAGTAGTATAAAGATAGGCGCTAGCAATCAGCCCCAGCATTTT.

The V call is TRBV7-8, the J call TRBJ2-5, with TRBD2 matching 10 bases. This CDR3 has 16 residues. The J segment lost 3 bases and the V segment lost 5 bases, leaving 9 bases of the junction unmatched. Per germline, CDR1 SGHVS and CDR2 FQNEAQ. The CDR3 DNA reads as TGTGCCAGCAGCCGAAGCGGACTAGCGGTTGAAGAGACCCAGTACTTC. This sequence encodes CASSRSGLAVEETQYF.

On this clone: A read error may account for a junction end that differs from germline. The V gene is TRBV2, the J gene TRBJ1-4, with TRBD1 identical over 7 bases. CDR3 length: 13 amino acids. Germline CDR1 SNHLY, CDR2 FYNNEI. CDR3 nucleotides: TGTGCCAGCAGCGTCATCCCAAGGGACAGAAGCATTTTT. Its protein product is CASSVIPRDRSIF.

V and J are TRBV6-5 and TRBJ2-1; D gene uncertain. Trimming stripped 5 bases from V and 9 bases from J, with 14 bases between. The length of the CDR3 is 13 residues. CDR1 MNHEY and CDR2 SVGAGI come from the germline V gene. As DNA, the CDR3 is TGTGCCAGCAGTCTCGGACCTCCCACTGAGCAGTTCTTC. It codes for CASSLGPPTEQFF.

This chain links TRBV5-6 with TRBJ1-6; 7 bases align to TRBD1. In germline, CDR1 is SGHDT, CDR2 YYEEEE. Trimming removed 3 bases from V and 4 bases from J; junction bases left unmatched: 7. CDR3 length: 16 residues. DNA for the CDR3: TGTGCCAGCAGCTACCGGACAGGCCAATATAATTCACCCCTCCACTTT. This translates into CASSYRTGQYNSPLHF.

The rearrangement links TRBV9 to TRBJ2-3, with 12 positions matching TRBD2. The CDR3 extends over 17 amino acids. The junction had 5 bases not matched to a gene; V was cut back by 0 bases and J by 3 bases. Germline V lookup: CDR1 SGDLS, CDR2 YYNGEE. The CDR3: CASSVATSGRRTDTQYF. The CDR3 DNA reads TGTGCCAGCAGCGTAGCTACTAGCGGGAGGAGGACAGATACGCAGTATTTT.

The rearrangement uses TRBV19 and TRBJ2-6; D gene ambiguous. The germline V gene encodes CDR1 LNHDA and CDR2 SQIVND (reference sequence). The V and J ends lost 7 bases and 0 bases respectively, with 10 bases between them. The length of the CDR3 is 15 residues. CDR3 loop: CASTTDGSGANVLTF. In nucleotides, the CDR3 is TGTGCCAGTACCACCGACGGCTCTGGGGCCAACGTCCTGACTTTC.

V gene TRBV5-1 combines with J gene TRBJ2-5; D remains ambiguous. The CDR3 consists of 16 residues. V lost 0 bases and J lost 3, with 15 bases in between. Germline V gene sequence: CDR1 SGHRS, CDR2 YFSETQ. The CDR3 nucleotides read TGCGCCAGCAGCTTGGCCGTCAGAGTCCTGGAAGAGACCCAGTACTTC. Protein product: CASSLAVRVLEETQYF.

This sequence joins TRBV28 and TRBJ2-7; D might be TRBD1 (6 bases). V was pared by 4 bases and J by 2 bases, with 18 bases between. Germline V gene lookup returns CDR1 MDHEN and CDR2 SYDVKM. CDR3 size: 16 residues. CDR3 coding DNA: TGTGCCAGCAGTTACGCCCGGCCGGCAGGGGCCTACGAGCAGTACTTC. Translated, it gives CASSYARPAGAYEQYF.

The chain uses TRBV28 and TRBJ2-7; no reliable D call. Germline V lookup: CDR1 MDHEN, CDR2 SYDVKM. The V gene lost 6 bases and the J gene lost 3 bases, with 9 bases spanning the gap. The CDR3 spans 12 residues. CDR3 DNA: TGTGCCAGCAGAACACCCCTCTACGAGCAGTACTTC. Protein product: CASRTPLYEQYF.

Written as DNA, the CDR3 is TGTGCCAGCAGCGTAGCGGGCCCGGGGGGTTATGGCTACACCTTC. Residues: CASSVAGPGGYGYTF. The rearrangement links TRBV9 to TRBJ1-2; a weak D match, TRBD1 (5 bases). The CDR3 runs 15 residues. Trimming took 0 bases from V and 5 from J, leaving 14 bases between them. In germline, CDR1 is SGDLS, CDR2 YYNGEE.

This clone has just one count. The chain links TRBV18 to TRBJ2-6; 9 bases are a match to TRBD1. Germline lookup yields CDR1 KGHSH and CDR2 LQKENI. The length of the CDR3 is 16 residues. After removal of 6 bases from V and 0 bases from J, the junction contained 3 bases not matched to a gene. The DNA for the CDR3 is TGTGCCAGCTCGACAGGGGGAGGCTCTGGGGCCAACGTCCTGACTTTC. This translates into CASSTGGGSGANVLTF.

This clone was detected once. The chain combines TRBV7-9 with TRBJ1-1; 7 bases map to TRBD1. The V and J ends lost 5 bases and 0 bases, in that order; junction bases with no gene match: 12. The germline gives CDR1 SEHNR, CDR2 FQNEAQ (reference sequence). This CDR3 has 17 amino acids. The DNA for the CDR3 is TGTGCCAGCAGCCCCCGACAGGGCCGGTGGATGAACACTGAAGCTTTCTTT. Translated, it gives CASSPRQGRWMNTEAFF.

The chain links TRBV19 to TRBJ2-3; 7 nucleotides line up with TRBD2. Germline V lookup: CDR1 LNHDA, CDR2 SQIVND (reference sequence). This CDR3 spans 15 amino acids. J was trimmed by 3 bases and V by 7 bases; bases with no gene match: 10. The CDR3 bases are TGTGCCAGTACCAAGACTAGCAGGGTTACAGATACGCAGTATTTT. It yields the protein CASTKTSRVTDTQYF.